This T cell receptor (beta chain) originates from a study of blood T cell repertoires in COVID-19. Study-level information: Spain, Italy and the United States supplied samples that represented acute and convalescent COVID-19. PBMCs, B-cell-depleted T cells, or T cells provided the cDNA or gDNA that made up the material.

Germline values: CDR1 SGHRS, CDR2 YFSETQ. Trimming removed 4 bases at V and 4 bases at J, with 11 bases between. The CDR3 totals 14 residues. In the original analysis: Amplification of reference gene primers was used by the study to estimate nucleated cell counts. TCRdb keeps only in-frame clones here, not all; method: immunoSEQ multiplex PCR. D and trimming were read from the DNA, whereas the V and J calls and clone size are those reported in that table. The sample has 68,000 or so clones, roughly 80% seen once. This receptor was identified in a woman aged 45-59 years with acute or convalescent COVID-19. The rearrangement joins TRBV5-1 to TRBJ1-4, with a tentative D call TRBD1 (5 bases). The sequenced material came from peripheral blood. CDR3 in amino acids: CASSLDSDNEKLFF. The CDR3 DNA is TGCGCCAGCAGCCTCGACAGCGATAATGAAAAACTGTTTTTT.